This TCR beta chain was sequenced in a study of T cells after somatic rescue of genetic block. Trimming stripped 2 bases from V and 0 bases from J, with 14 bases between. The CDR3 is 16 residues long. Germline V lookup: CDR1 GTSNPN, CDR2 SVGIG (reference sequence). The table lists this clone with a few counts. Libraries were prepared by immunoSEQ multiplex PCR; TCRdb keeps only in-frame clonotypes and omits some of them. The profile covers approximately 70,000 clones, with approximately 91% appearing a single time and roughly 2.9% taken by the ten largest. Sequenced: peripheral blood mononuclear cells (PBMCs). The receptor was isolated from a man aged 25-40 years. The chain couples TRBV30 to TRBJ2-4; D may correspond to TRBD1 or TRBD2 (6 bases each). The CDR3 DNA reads TGTGCCTGGAGTCCCAGGAGGGGGTCAGCCAAAAACATTCAGTACTTC. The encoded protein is CAWSPRRGSAKNIQYF.